The 22 T cell receptor beta chains below all came from one sample that was sequenced in a study of blood T cells in healthy people across ages. The second PCR ran roughly 7 to 12 cycles with a sample-barcoded 5' primer and J-beta primers. Via MiXCR, TCRdb re-called the 5' RACE reads, giving one row per CDR3 protein. This repertoire shows about 900,000 distinct CDR3 sequences, around 46% found once; its top ten account for around 15%. Sequenced material: blood. These receptors came from a man aged 25-45 years in good health.

This clonotype was counted only a few times. With a much larger clone just one base away, this may be a read error. CDR3 loop: CASSTQESGSGTNVLTF. The CDR3 DNA sequence: TGTGCCAGCAGTACCCAGGAATCCGGCTCTGGGACCAACGTCCTGACTTTC. This chain joins TRBV28 and TRBJ2-6, with no clear D. Per the germline V gene, CDR1 is MDHEN and CDR2 is SYDVKM. CDR3 length: 17 residues.

The rearrangement joins TRBV28 to TRBJ2-5; D remains unclear. The DNA end favors TRBJ2-7, so the J call may be wrong. The CDR3 sequence is 14 residues long. Germline assignment: CDR1 MDHEN and CDR2 SYDVKM. Here the CDR3 DNA reads TGTGCCAGCACGGAGAGCCCCTTCAACTACGAGCAGTACTTC. Amino acid sequence: CASTESPFNYEQYF.

This clonotype has just a few counts. The chain couples TRBV7-2 to TRBJ1-2; D ambiguous. V was clipped by 2 bases and J by 4 bases, with 11 bases between them. Germline V lookup: CDR1 SGHTA, CDR2 FQGNSA. CDR3 size: 14 residues. CDR3 bases: TGTGCCAGCAGCTTATCGGCAGGACCCTATGGCTACACCTTC. It codes for CASSLSAGPYGYTF. Combining the CDR3 with reference TRBV7-2 and TRBJ1-2 gives the whole variable domain GAGVSQSPSNKVTEKGKDVELRCDPISGHTALYWYRQSLGQGLEFLIYFQGNSAPDKSGLPSDRFSAERTGGSVSTLTIQRTQQEDSAVYLCASSLSAGPYGYTFGSGTRLTVV.

Turning to this clonotype: One base away lies a much larger clone, so this may be a sequencing read error. The chain has TRBV2 and TRBJ1-4; TRBD1 is a possible D gene (5 bases). This CDR3 is built from 14 residues. The germline CDR1 and CDR2 sequences are SNHLY and FYNNEI. For the CDR3, the DNA is TGTACCAGCAGAGAACAGGTTACCAATGAAAAACTGTTTTTT. As protein: CTSREQVTNEKLFF.

This chain connects TRBV28 to TRBJ2-7; TRBD1 matches 9 bases. The length of the CDR3 is 12 residues. The junction had 4 bases not matched to a gene; V was cut back by 9 bases and J by 4 bases. Germline V gene lookup returns CDR1 MDHEN and CDR2 SYDVKM. CDR3 in amino acids: CASTDRGYEQYF. Here the CDR3 DNA reads TGTGCCAGTACGGACAGGGGTTACGAGCAGTACTTC. The variable domain in full, with the rest retrieved from reference TRBV28 and TRBJ2-7, is DVKVTQSSRYLVKRTGEKVFLECVQDMDHENMFWYRQDPGLGLRLIYFSYDVKMKEKGDIPEGYSVSREKKERFSLILESASTNQTSMYLCASTDRGYEQYFGPGTRLTVT.

The V call is TRBV4-3, the J call TRBJ2-5; D gene unclear. Trimming left V 4 bases short and J 11 bases short, with 17 bases between. Germline values: CDR1 LGHNA, CDR2 YSLEER. The CDR3 has 13 amino acids. In DNA form, the CDR3 reads TGCGCCAGCAGCCTATTCGAGCAGAATGAGCAGTACTTC. It encodes CASSLFEQNEQYF.

The sample holds a few counts of this clonotype. The chain joins TRBV4-1 to TRBJ2-7; D is possibly TRBD1 or TRBD2 (5 bases each). CDR1 is MGHRA, CDR2 YSYEKL, per germline. CDR3 size: 17 residues. V was pared by 0 bases and J by 1 base, with 16 bases between. In DNA, the CDR3 is TGCGCCAGCAGCCAAGAATATCCAGGGAGTATATCCTACGAGCAGTACTTC. It yields the protein CASSQEYPGSISYEQYF.

This clonotype came up a few times. The CDR3 here is CSARHIGGGGAYEQYF. The DNA for the CDR3 is TGCAGTGCTAGACACATAGGCGGGGGGGGCGCCTACGAGCAGTACTTC. The V and J genes are TRBV20-1 and TRBJ2-7; TRBD2 agrees at 9 bases. J gave up 2 bases and V 2 bases, and 10 bases lay outside the gene matches. CDR1 and CDR2 from the germline V gene are DFQATT and SNEGSKA (reference sequence). This CDR3 contains 16 residues.

In this sample, this clonotype turned up a few times. The chain employs TRBV6-2 or TRBV6-3 and TRBJ2-4; weak D call: TRBD2 (5 bases). Deletions cut 2 bases from V and 0 bases from J, with 11 bases between. CDR3 length: 16 residues. From germline, CDR1 is MNHEY and CDR2 SVGEGT. DNA of the CDR3: TGTGCCAGCAGTTACCTCGGGGAGTTAGCCAAAAACATTCAGTACTTC. Translated: CASSYLGELAKNIQYF.

The chain employs TRBV30 and TRBJ2-1; unclear D gene. Trimming shortened V by 2 bases and J by 0 bases, and 11 bases separated the two germline ends. CDR1 is GTSNPN and CDR2 is SVGIG in the germline V gene (reference sequence). The CDR3 loop spans 15 amino acids. CDR3 nucleotide sequence: TGTGCCTGGAGTCCCACAGATCGCTCCTACAATGAGCAGTTCTTC. Translating it yields CAWSPTDRSYNEQFF.

The chain has TRBV3-1 and TRBJ2-3, with D possibly matching TRBD1 (5 bases). V was trimmed by 4 bases and J by 6 bases, leaving 14 bases between them. This CDR3 has 14 residues. The germline V gene encodes CDR1 LGHDT and CDR2 YNNKEL (reference sequence). The CDR3 is CASSLSDIRDTQYF. CDR3 DNA sequence: TGTGCCAGCAGCCTTTCGGACATACGGGATACGCAGTATTTT.

In regard to this clonotype: This may stem from a read error, because a much larger clone lies one nucleotide away. The genes are TRBV29-1 and TRBJ2-1, with D hard to call. The DNA end lines up better with TRBJ2-7; the J call may be wrong. CDR1 is SQVTM and CDR2 is ANQGSEA in the germline V gene. CDR3 size: 11 residues. The DNA of the CDR3 is TGCAGCGTCGGACCGTACAATGAGCAGTACTTC. This translates into CSVGPYNEQYF.

The genes are TRBV20-1 and TRBJ2-7, with a tentative D call TRBD1 (6 bases). Germline V gene sequence: CDR1 DFQATT, CDR2 SNEGSKA (reference sequence). The CDR3 runs 13 residues. Trimming left V 4 bases short and J 2 bases short, with 12 bases between. The CDR3 protein is CSAKGDATYEQYF. Here the CDR3 DNA reads TGCAGTGCTAAGGGGGACGCCACCTACGAGCAGTACTTC.

This clonotype appeared a few times. The rearrangement uses TRBV11-3 and TRBJ2-3, with D tentatively TRBD2 (5 bases). Germline V gene data show CDR1 as SGHNT and CDR2 as YENEEA. V dropped 4 bases and J dropped 4 bases, with 18 bases sitting between them. The CDR3 is made up of 16 amino acids. The CDR3: CASSSLLEGFPDTQYF. The CDR3 DNA sequence: TGTGCCAGCAGCTCTCTTCTAGAGGGCTTCCCAGATACGCAGTATTTT.

The chain recombines TRBV4-1 with TRBJ2-1; D is undetermined. Trimming left V 0 bases short and J 4 bases short, with 7 bases between. Germline lookup yields CDR1 MGHRA and CDR2 YSYEKL. The CDR3 totals 14 residues. Here the CDR3 reads CASSQEGQYNEQFF. The CDR3 DNA follows: TGCGCCAGCAGCCAAGAGGGTCAGTACAATGAGCAGTTCTTC.

This clonotype was seen repeatedly, ten times or more. The chain links TRBV18 to TRBJ2-1; 9 bases line up with TRBD2. Germline CDR1 is KGHSH and CDR2 is LQKENI. The CDR3 covers 15 residues. Losses at the gene ends were 0 bases for V and 7 bases for J; bases not matched to a gene: 4. CDR3 sequence (DNA): TGTGCCAGCTCACCACCGGGACTAGCTTTAAATGAGCAGTTCTTC. Its protein is CASSPPGLALNEQFF.

CDR3 in DNA: TGTGCCAGCACCCCCGGACAGCTCTATGGCTACACCTTC. It yields the protein CASTPGQLYGYTF. The chain has TRBV28 and TRBJ1-2, with D perhaps matching TRBD1 (6 bases). The V gene's germline CDR1 is MDHEN and CDR2 SYDVKM. The CDR3 spans 13 residues. V lost 7 bases, J lost 4 bases, and 13 bases lay in between.

The J gene is TRBJ1-4, the V gene TRBV4-3, with D unresolved. The CDR3 is made up of 16 amino acids. Germline V gene data show CDR1 as LGHNA and CDR2 as YSLEER. V gave up 4 bases and J gave up 5 bases, with 17 bases separating them. DNA for the CDR3: TGCGCCAGCAGCCTCGATGGATCGTGGCGGAATGAAAAACTGTTTTTT. Translated, it gives CASSLDGSWRNEKLFF.

The chain has TRBV28 and TRBJ2-5; perhaps TRBD1 as D (6 bases). The V end was cut by 3 bases, the J end by 3 bases, with 14 bases between. The CDR3 loop spans 15 amino acids. CDR1 and CDR2 from the germline V gene are MDHEN and SYDVKM. The CDR3 nucleotides read TGTGCCAGCAGTTTTATTACCCACAGGGAAGAGACCCAGTACTTC. It translates to CASSFITHREETQYF. Drawing the rest from reference TRBV28 and TRBJ2-5, the complete variable domain is DVKVTQSSRYLVKRTGEKVFLECVQDMDHENMFWYRQDPGLGLRLIYFSYDVKMKEKGDIPEGYSVSREKKERFSLILESASTNQTSMYLCASSFITHREETQYFGPGTRLLVL.

This chain connects TRBV29-1 to TRBJ2-1; D is ambiguous. Trimming pared 0 bases from V and 15 bases from J, leaving 6 bases between. The CDR3 is 9 amino acids. CDR1 and CDR2 from the germline V gene are SQVTM and ANQGSEA. CDR3 sequence: CSVEDQRFF. CDR3 DNA: TGCAGCGTTGAAGATCAACGGTTCTTC.

This clonotype has only one observation. The junction does not match germline at one end; this may be a read error. This sequence joins TRBV4-2 and TRBJ1-5; 8 bases are shared with TRBD1. CDR1 LGHNA and CDR2 YNFKEQ come from the germline V gene. This CDR3 has 14 residues. CDR3 protein: CVSSYGQGGQPQHF. CDR3 bases: TGTGTCAGCAGCTACGGACAGGGCGGCCAGCCCCAGCATTTT.

This rearrangement joins TRBV7-9 to TRBJ1-2, with D possibly TRBD1 on 5 matching bases. Germline CDR1 SEHNR, CDR2 FQNEAQ (reference sequence). With 5 bases removed from V and 4 bases from J, the gap between germline ends came to 17 bases. The CDR3 covers 15 residues. CDR3 residues: CASSLEGLPRYGYTF. The CDR3 coding sequence is TGTGCCAGCAGCCTAGAGGGACTCCCCCGCTATGGCTACACCTTC.